In its sample, the clone carrying this T cell receptor (beta chain) was seen a few times. Its target is unknown. The entry originates in a study of early T cells in non-severe SARS-CoV-2 infection. Regarding the study as a whole: Private and CD4 specificities were missed by VDJdb matching, skewed to anti-spike CD8.

Trimming cost V 3 bases and J 0 bases, with 11 bases left between them. CDR1 MNHEY and CDR2 SVGEGT come from the germline V gene. The CDR3 is 15 residues long. Unique molecular identifier tags were affixed to discrete cDNA molecules. TCRdb ran MiXCR on the 5' RACE reads and lists one entry per CDR3 protein. The sample lists tens of thousands of distinct CDR3 sequences; about 6% were seen once. The chain carries TRBV6-2 or TRBV6-3 and TRBJ1-2; a possible D gene is TRBD1 (5 bases). Sequencing was done on a sample of whole blood. The TCR originated in an adult who was a healthcare worker with PCR-confirmed SARS-CoV-2 infection or an uninfected control (not recorded which). CDR3 sequence reads: CASSYRDGPNYGYTF. CDR3 DNA: TGTGCCAGCAGTTATCGGGACGGACCTAACTATGGCTACACCTTC.